A selection of T cell receptor beta chains follows, all from one sample in a study of blood T cell repertoires in COVID-19. TCRdb's copy holds only in-frame clones and misses some; the assay was immunoSEQ multiplex PCR. Here the sample spans some 120,000 clones, about 77% being singletons. Specimen: peripheral blood. These receptors originate from a human donor in a cohort sampled during active COVID-19. Each CDR3 is given with its conserved first and last residue. The order of the fields is clone size, V gene, J gene, CDR3 protein. A row's size may be missing; if present it is once, few, many or a size class.

.	TRBV2	TRBJ1-5	CASGTTGVNNQPQHF
.	TRBV5-6	TRBJ1-4	CASSWGEEREKLFF
.	TRBV28	TRBJ1-5	CASSGQGAYLSNQPQHF
.	TRBV3-1/TRBV3-2	TRBJ2-7	CASSQDGEGPYEQYF
.	TRBV18	TRBJ1-1	CASSPGTEAFF
.	TRBV10-3	TRBJ2-7	CAISESPGRAGSPYEQYF
.	TRBV19	TRBJ1-3	CASSIARGQLWNRGNTIYF
.	TRBV29-1	TRBJ2-3	CSTLGVDTQYF
.	TRBV7-9	TRBJ2-1	CASSLVLEGGSDEQFF
once	TRBV28	TRBJ1-5	CASRSHGRGNQPQHF
.	TRBV28	TRBJ1-2	CASRPRTGVSLDYGYTF
few	TRBV10-1	TRBJ2-1	CASTERLAGGSGGNEQFF
.	TRBV29-1	TRBJ2-5	CSVRGRVGETQYF
.	TRBV7-9	TRBJ2-1	CASSGDRGEQFF